This T cell receptor (beta chain) was captured by sequencing in a study of T cell responses to AZD1222 COVID-19 vaccine. Profiled with immunoSEQ multiplex PCR; TCRdb holds only in-frame clones, not every one. Of about 140,000 clones in the sample, 80% to 95% were seen once. In the case of this clone: Its target is not known.

CDR3 length equals 14 residues. Germline assignment: CDR1 LGHDT and CDR2 YNNKEL (reference sequence). V lost 1 base to trimming and J lost 6 bases, with 10 bases between them. The study's findings and limits: Most donors were white British, females outnumbered males, and clonal diversity was possibly underestimated. Repertoires in all cases were sampled only once the peak T cell response had passed. Mapped onto spike, vaccine-associated CD4 TCRs spanned it and were dominant at 160-218 and 743-854.

V is TRBV3-1 (or the pseudogene TRBV3-2) and J is TRBJ1-5; tentative D call: TRBD1 (5 bases). The source is an adult who received the AZD1222 COVID-19 vaccine. Sequencing used peripheral blood, obtained 28 days after the second AZD1222 dose. The CDR3 protein is CASSQALGTQPQHF. Here the CDR3 DNA reads TGTGCCAGCAGCCAAGCCCTGGGGACTCAGCCCCAGCATTTT.